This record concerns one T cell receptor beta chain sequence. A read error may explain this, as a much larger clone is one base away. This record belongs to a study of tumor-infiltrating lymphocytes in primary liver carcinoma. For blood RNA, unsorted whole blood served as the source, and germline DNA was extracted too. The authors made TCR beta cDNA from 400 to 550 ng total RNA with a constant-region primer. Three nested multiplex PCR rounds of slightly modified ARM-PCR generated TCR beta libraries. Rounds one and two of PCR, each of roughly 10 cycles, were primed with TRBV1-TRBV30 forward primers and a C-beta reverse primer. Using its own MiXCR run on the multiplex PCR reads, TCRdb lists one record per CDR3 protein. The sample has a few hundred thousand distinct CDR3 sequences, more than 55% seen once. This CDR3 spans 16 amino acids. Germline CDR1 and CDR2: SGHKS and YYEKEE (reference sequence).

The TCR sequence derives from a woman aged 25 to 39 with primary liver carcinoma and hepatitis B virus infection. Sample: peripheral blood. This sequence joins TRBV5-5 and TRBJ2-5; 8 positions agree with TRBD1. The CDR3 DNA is TGTGCCAGCAGCCTACCTCCAACAGGGGGTAGAAAGACCCAGTGCTTC. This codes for CASSLPPTGGRKTQCF.